One T cell receptor beta chain is described in this entry. The antigen is not known. V gave up 3 bases and J gave up 1 base, with 13 bases separating them. The CDR3 sequence is 15 residues long. Germline V gene sequence: CDR1 SGDLS, CDR2 YYNGEE. The entry originates in a study of PD-1 blockade in mismatch repair-deficient tumors. On the study more broadly: Enrolled about 2013-2017, patients had progressing, pretreated mismatch repair-deficient cancers of about twelve types.

All patients were mismatch repair deficient, assessed by either PCR or immunohistochemistry. The TCR-sequenced patients were a few responders to pembrolizumab. The repertoire was sequenced with immunoSEQ multiplex PCR; TCRdb's copy has only in-frame clones and lacks some. In the table there are under 150,000 clones, around nine tenths of which are singletons. Points from the study as a whole: Tumor-resident clones, often undetectable pretreatment in blood, expanded then contracted after pembrolizumab.

This sequence was found in an adult with mismatch repair-deficient cancer. The sequences come from peripheral blood, collected roughly 70 weeks after starting pembrolizumab. The chain joins TRBV9 to TRBJ1-1; D might be TRBD1 (6 bases). The DNA for the CDR3 is TGTGCCAGCAGCGGGTCCGGACAGCAGAACACTGAAGCTTTCTTT. It translates to CASSGSGQQNTEAFF. Combining the CDR3 with reference TRBV9 and TRBJ1-1 gives the whole variable domain DSGVTQTPKHLITATGQRVTLRCSPRSGDLSVYWYQQSLDQGLQFLIQYYNGEERAKGNILERFSAQQFPDLHSELNLSSLELGDSALYFCASSGSGQQNTEAFFGQGTRLTVV.